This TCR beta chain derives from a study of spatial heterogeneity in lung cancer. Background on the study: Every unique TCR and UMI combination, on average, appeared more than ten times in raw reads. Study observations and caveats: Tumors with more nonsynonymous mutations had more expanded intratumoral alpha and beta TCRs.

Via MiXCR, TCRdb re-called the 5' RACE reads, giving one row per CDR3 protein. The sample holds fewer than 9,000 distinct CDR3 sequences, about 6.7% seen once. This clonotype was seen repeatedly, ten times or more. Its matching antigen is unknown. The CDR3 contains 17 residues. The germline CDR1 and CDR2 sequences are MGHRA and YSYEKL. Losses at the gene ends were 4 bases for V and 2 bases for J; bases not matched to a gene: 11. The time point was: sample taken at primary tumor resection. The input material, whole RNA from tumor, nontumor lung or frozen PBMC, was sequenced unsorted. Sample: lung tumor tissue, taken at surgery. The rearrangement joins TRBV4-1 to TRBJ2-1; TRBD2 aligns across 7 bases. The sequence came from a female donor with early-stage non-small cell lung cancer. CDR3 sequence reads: CASSRKHFSGTYNEQFF. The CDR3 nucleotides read TGCGCCAGCAGCCGAAAACATTTCAGCGGGACCTACAATGAGCAGTTCTTC.